Presented here are 29 T cell receptor beta chains from one specimen sequenced in a study of cytomegalovirus exposure and HLA in healthy donors. PCR amplification relied on 60 Vbeta primers (plus 13 Jbeta primers). Generated by immunoSEQ multiplex PCR, the TCRdb table keeps only in-frame clones and is missing some. The data contain 200,000 to 300,000 clones, 78% of them singletons. The sample consisted of PBMCs. All receptors come from a boy younger than 18 in good health and CMV-seronegative.

This chain connects TRBV5-4 to TRBJ2-5; D is unresolved. Near its end, the DNA agrees better with TRBJ2-7, so the J call may be wrong. Germline CDR1 SGHNT, CDR2 YYREEE (reference sequence). CDR3 length: 11 amino acids. CDR3 in amino acids: CASSLFSEQYF. CDR3 sequence (DNA): TGTGCCAGCAGCTTGTTCTCCGAGCAGTACTTC.

This chain connects TRBV14 to TRBJ2-6, with D perhaps TRBD2 (6 bases). Germline-derived CDR1 and CDR2 are SGHDN and FVKESK. CDR3 length: 14 residues. V was trimmed by 4 bases and J by 3 bases, leaving 7 bases between them. CDR3 amino acids: CASSLGGGANVLTF. In DNA, the CDR3 is TGTGCCAGCAGCCTGGGAGGTGGGGCCAACGTCCTGACTTTC.

The rearrangement joins TRBV6-5 to TRBJ2-3; D is uncertain. The germline V gene encodes CDR1 MNHEY and CDR2 SVGAGI. The V gene lost 6 bases and the J gene lost 4 bases, with 8 bases spanning the gap. The CDR3 loop spans 12 amino acids. The CDR3 here is CASREWPDTQYF. The CDR3 coding sequence is TGTGCCAGCAGGGAGTGGCCAGATACGCAGTATTTT.

The genes are TRBV6-1 and TRBJ2-7, with 10 bases aligning to TRBD1. Trimming cost V 5 bases and J 4 bases; bases outside gene matches: 5. CDR1 and CDR2 from the germline V gene are MNHNS and SASEGT. This CDR3 is built from 14 residues. The CDR3 spells CASSKTGGAYEQYF. CDR3 DNA sequence: TGTGCCAGCAGTAAGACAGGGGGCGCGTACGAGCAGTACTTC.

This sequence joins TRBV5-1 and TRBJ2-7; 8 nucleotides line up with TRBD2. V lost 2 bases, J lost 2 bases, and 3 bases stayed unmatched. This CDR3 has 14 amino acids. CDR1 and CDR2 (germline): SGHRS, YFSETQ. As DNA, the CDR3 is TGCGCCAGCAGCTTCCGGGGGGGAGCCTACGAGCAGTACTTC. This sequence encodes CASSFRGGAYEQYF.

This chain uses TRBV30 with TRBJ2-7; possible D gene TRBD1, 6 bases. The CDR3 spans 12 residues. Trimming cost V 3 bases and J 5 bases, with 11 bases left between them. Germline V lookup: CDR1 GTSNPN, CDR2 SVGIG (reference sequence). This chain's CDR3 is CAWSVTGNEQYF. In DNA form, the CDR3 reads TGTGCCTGGAGCGTCACAGGGAACGAGCAGTACTTC.

This clone is a singleton in its sample. This chain's CDR3 is CASSQYQELVGGTDTQYF. In DNA form, the CDR3 reads TGCGCCAGCAGCCAGTACCAAGAGTTGGTGGGAGGCACAGATACGCAGTATTTT. The genes are TRBV4-1 and TRBJ2-3, with D perhaps TRBD2 (5 bases). V lost 3 bases and J 1 base, leaving 20 bases between the germline ends. Per germline, CDR1 MGHRA and CDR2 YSYEKL. The CDR3 is 18 amino acids.

This clone was seen a handful of times. The J gene is TRBJ1-4, the V gene TRBV4-1; D not certain. The germline gives CDR1 MGHRA, CDR2 YSYEKL. V lost 6 bases and J 8 bases, leaving 16 bases between the germline ends. CDR3 length: 14 amino acids. The CDR3 spells CASRAGGSSEKLFF. In DNA, the CDR3 is TGCGCCAGCAGGGCCGGAGGGTCAAGCGAAAAACTGTTTTTT.

The chain is built from TRBV19 and TRBJ1-3, with D possibly being TRBD1 (6 bases). From germline, CDR1 is LNHDA and CDR2 SQIVND (reference sequence). This CDR3 is 13 amino acids long. V was cut by 5 bases and J by 4 bases, with 9 bases left in between. For the CDR3, the DNA is TGTGCCAGTAGTCCCAGGGGCGGAAACACCATATATTTT. Its translation: CASSPRGGNTIYF.

This chain uses TRBV7-9 with TRBJ2-7; TRBD2 is a possible D gene (6 bases). This CDR3 spans 13 amino acids. Germline V lookup: CDR1 SEHNR, CDR2 FQNEAQ (reference sequence). The ends were cut back, 0 bases at V and 5 bases at J, with 8 bases in the middle. The CDR3 spells CASSLAEGHEQYF. CDR3 nucleotide sequence: TGTGCCAGCAGCTTAGCGGAGGGCCACGAGCAGTACTTC.

The chain joins TRBV27 to TRBJ1-2, with D unresolved. V shed 9 bases and J shed 7 bases, with 12 bases lying between them. The CDR3 length is 11 residues. The germline V gene encodes CDR1 MNHEY and CDR2 SMNVEV (reference sequence). The CDR3 loop is CARGPSLGYTF. CDR3 in DNA: TGTGCCAGGGGCCCTTCTCTTGGCTACACCTTC.

As to this clone: This sequence may be a read error, since a much larger clone differs from it by one base. The chain joins TRBV13 to TRBJ1-1; the D gene is possibly TRBD1 (6 bases). Deletions cut 3 bases from V and 0 bases from J, with 11 bases between. CDR3 length: 15 amino acids. Germline values: CDR1 PRHDT, CDR2 FYEKMQ (reference sequence). CDR3 in amino acids: CASSFRQAMNTEAFF. The CDR3 coding sequence is TGTGCCAGCAGCTTCCGACAGGCCATGAACACTGAAGCTTTCTTT.

This clone turned up a few times. The V call is TRBV6-1, the J call TRBJ2-3; D possibly corresponds to TRBD2 (5 bases). V lost 5 bases and J 6 bases, leaving 12 bases between the germline ends. The CDR3 totals 13 residues. The germline CDR1 and CDR2 sequences are MNHNS and SASEGT. Written as DNA, the CDR3 is TGTGCCAGCAGTACCCTCGGGGAGGATACGCAGTATTTT. This codes for CASSTLGEDTQYF.

As concerns this clone: Compared with germline, one end of the junction differs, possibly owing to a read error. The sample holds other DNA sequences that translate to the same CDR3. This rearrangement joins TRBV27 to TRBJ2-7; 9 nucleotides match TRBD1. Per the germline V gene, CDR1 is MNHEY and CDR2 is SMNVEV (reference sequence). The CDR3 is 17 residues long. The CDR3 DNA sequence: TGTGCCAGCAGTTTAGGCCCAGGACAGGGGTACTCCTACGAGCAGTACTTT. It specifies CASSLGPGQGYSYEQYF.

The chain recombines TRBV11-3 with TRBJ1-1; tentatively, D is TRBD1 (6 bases). Trimming removed 5 bases from V and 0 bases from J, with 19 bases in between. Germline CDR1 reads SGHNT; CDR2 reads YENEEA. CDR3 size: 17 residues. CDR3: CASSPRPRGAVNTEAFF. The CDR3 coding sequence is TGTGCCAGCAGCCCACGCCCCCGGGGGGCCGTGAACACTGAAGCTTTCTTT.

The V gene is TRBV11-3, the J gene TRBJ2-3, with 11 nucleotides matching TRBD1. This CDR3 has 15 residues. Germline V gene lookup returns CDR1 SGHNT and CDR2 YENEEA. The V segment lost 3 bases and the J segment 6 bases; nucleotides outside the gene matches: 5. The DNA for the CDR3 is TGTGCCAGCAGCTTGTCCGGGACAGGGGGGGATACGCAGTATTTT. Translating it yields CASSLSGTGGDTQYF.

This clone was recorded once. This chain joins TRBV7-9 and TRBJ1-1, with TRBD1 matching over 7 bases. This CDR3 region has 16 residues. Germline assignment: CDR1 SEHNR and CDR2 FQNEAQ (reference sequence). Unmatched junction bases numbered 8, after V lost 1 base and J lost 3 bases. The DNA of the CDR3 is TGTGCCAGCAGCTTAGGGGACAGCATGAGGGACACTGAAGCTTTCTTT. It encodes CASSLGDSMRDTEAFF.

The chain uses TRBV7-2 and TRBJ2-1, with 10 bases aligning to TRBD2. This CDR3 comprises 15 residues. Germline CDR1 reads SGHTA; CDR2 reads FQGNSA. V lost 5 bases to trimming and J lost 12 bases; unmatched junction nucleotides: 13. CDR3 loop: CASSLRGLAGAWQFF. The CDR3 DNA reads TGTGCCAGCAGCCTAAGAGGCCTAGCGGGGGCCTGGCAGTTCTTC.

The V call is TRBV7-3, the J call TRBJ1-1; possible D gene TRBD1, 5 bases. CDR3 length equals 13 residues. Germline-derived CDR1 and CDR2 are SGHTA and FQGTGA. V lost 1 base to trimming and J lost 5 bases, with 8 bases between them. CDR3 sequence (DNA): TGTGCCAGCAGCTTAATTGGGGGGACTGAAGCTTTCTTT. Residues: CASSLIGGTEAFF.

The chain combines TRBV30 with TRBJ1-2; D gene ambiguous. V was clipped by 1 base and J by 5 bases, with 5 bases between them. Germline V CDR1 and CDR2: GTSNPN, SVGIG (reference sequence). There are 11 residues in the CDR3. The CDR3 bases are TGTGCCTGGAGTGGGCAATATGGCTACACCTTC. Translated, it gives CAWSGQYGYTF.

The chain employs TRBV2 and TRBJ2-1; 11 bases match TRBD2. Germline V gene sequence: CDR1 SNHLY, CDR2 FYNNEI. The CDR3 extends over 15 amino acids. V was clipped by 3 bases and J by 9 bases; unmatched bases: 7. The CDR3 is CASSEGSGRAFEQFF. The CDR3 DNA reads TGTGCCAGCAGTGAGGGTAGCGGGAGGGCCTTTGAGCAGTTCTTC. Looking up the rest from reference TRBV2 and TRBJ2-1 gives the full variable domain: EPEVTQTPSHQVTQMGQEVILRCVPISNHLYFYWYRQILGQKVEFLVSFYNNEISEKSEIFDDQFSVERPDGSNFTLKIRSTKLEDSAMYFCASSEGSGRAFEQFFGPGTRLTVL.

This clone was seen a handful of times. This chain links TRBV7-9 with TRBJ1-4; D possibly corresponds to TRBD1 (6 bases). Germline V gene lookup returns CDR1 SEHNR and CDR2 FQNEAQ (reference sequence). V lost 4 bases, J lost 7 bases, and 10 bases lay in between. The CDR3 length is 13 residues. Written as DNA, the CDR3 is TGTGCCAGCAGCTCGACAGGTCGTGAAAAACTGTTTTTT. It specifies CASSSTGREKLFF.

The chain uses TRBV14 and TRBJ1-2; D is unclear. In germline, CDR1 is SGHDN, CDR2 FVKESK. The CDR3 covers 13 residues. The ends were cut back, 4 bases at V and 4 bases at J, with 10 bases in the middle. CDR3 DNA: TGTGCCAGCAGCCCCGGACGGGGCTATGGCTACACCTTC. It translates to CASSPGRGYGYTF.

The chain is built from TRBV25-1 and TRBJ1-2; 7 positions match TRBD1. This CDR3 has 16 residues. V shed 4 bases and J 0 bases; nucleotides not matched to a gene: 8. Per the germline V gene, CDR1 is MGHDK and CDR2 is SYGVNS. As DNA, the CDR3 is TGTGCCAGCAGTGCCTCTAGACAGGGAGCTAACTATGGCTACACCTTC. It encodes CASSASRQGANYGYTF.

This clone was observed a few times. The rearrangement uses TRBV10-2 and TRBJ1-1, with a possible D match to TRBD1 (5 bases). The CDR3 runs 15 residues. CDR1 is WSHSY, CDR2 SAAADI, per germline. Trimming left V 4 bases short and J 0 bases short, with 12 bases between. In nucleotides, the CDR3 is TGCGCCAGCAGTGGCAGGGTTGGAGTGAACACTGAAGCTTTCTTT. As protein: CASSGRVGVNTEAFF.

The chain uses TRBV5-1 and TRBJ2-2; D is uncertain. The CDR3 extends over 15 amino acids. Germline V gene data show CDR1 as SGHRS and CDR2 as YFSETQ. V was cut by 0 bases and J by 1 base, with 7 bases left in between. For the CDR3, the DNA is TGCGCCAGCAGCTTGGGTCCTTTGAACACCGGGGAGCTGTTTTTT. Residues: CASSLGPLNTGELFF.

The chain is built from TRBV2 and TRBJ1-2, with a tentative D call TRBD1 (5 bases). This CDR3 is 14 amino acids long. V was pared by 7 bases and J by 1 base, with 13 bases between. Germline assignment: CDR1 SNHLY and CDR2 FYNNEI. The CDR3 loop is CASIRGSFNYGYTF. CDR3 sequence (DNA): TGTGCCAGCATTAGGGGCAGCTTTAACTATGGCTACACCTTC.

This chain uses TRBV7-9 with TRBJ2-1; 8 nucleotides line up with TRBD2. Germline V gene lookup returns CDR1 SEHNR and CDR2 FQNEAQ (reference sequence). The trim removed 4 bases at V and 1 base at J, leaving 12 bases unmatched. CDR3 length: 18 amino acids. The CDR3 spells CASSSMKKLAASYNEQFF. CDR3 coding DNA: TGTGCCAGCAGCTCGATGAAAAAACTAGCGGCATCCTACAATGAGCAGTTCTTC. The whole variable domain, filled in from reference TRBV7-9 and TRBJ2-1, reads DTGVSQNPRHKITKRGQNVTFRCDPISEHNRLYWYRQTLGQGPEFLTYFQNEAQLEKSRLLSDRFSAERPKGSFSTLEIQRTEQGDSAMYLCASSSMKKLAASYNEQFFGPGTRLTVL.

V gene TRBV30 combines with J gene TRBJ2-3, with D possibly matching TRBD1 (5 bases). This CDR3 comprises 14 residues. V lost 0 bases and J lost 9, with 16 bases in between. Germline assignment: CDR1 GTSNPN and CDR2 SVGIG (reference sequence). The CDR3, as DNA: TGTGCCTGGAGTGTAAAGGGGTCGCAGCGAACGCAGTATTTT. Its protein product is CAWSVKGSQRTQYF.